This is a list of T cell receptor beta chains from one sample in a study of T cell responses to AZD1222 COVID-19 vaccine. Produced via immunoSEQ multiplex PCR; TCRdb's table is partial and in-frame only. This table has more than 85,000 clones, 70% to 90% appearing once. This specimen was peripheral blood, taken on day 0 of AZD1222 vaccination. These receptors were taken from an adult in good health. The CDR3 runs from the conserved cysteine through the conserved F or W. The D gene is left open where the match is weak. Size tells how often a clone was seen (once, few, many) or the class of an expanded clone, and some rows leave it out.

>TRBV3-1/TRBV3-2|16|.|.|TRBJ1-6
TGTGCCAGCAGCCAAACCCCGGACATCTATAATTCACCCCTCCACTTT
CASSQTPDIYNSPLHF
>TRBV25-1|12|.|.|TRBJ1-6
TGTGCCAGCAGTAGCGGGAATTCACCCCTCCACTTT
CASSSGNSPLHF
>TRBV2|15|.|.|TRBJ2-2
TGTGCCAGCAGTGAAGTTAGGCCCGACCCCGGGGAGCTGTTTTTT
CASSEVRPDPGELFF
>TRBV28|13|.|once|TRBJ1-3
TGTGCCAGCAGTTTTCCCGGCCGGGACACCATATATTTT
CASSFPGRDTIYF
>TRBV2|10|.|.|TRBJ1-2
TGTGCCAGCAGTGAAGATGGCTACACCTTC
CASSEDGYTF
>TRBV5-6|16|.|.|TRBJ1-4
TGTGCCAGCAGCTTACTTGTCGGTGGTGGGAGGGAAAAACTGTTTTTT
CASSLLVGGGREKLFF
>TRBV3-1/TRBV3-2|16|.|.|TRBJ2-1
TGTGCCAGCACCCCGGCTCCGGGGGCTGTAAACAATGAGCAGTTCTTC
CASTPAPGAVNNEQFF
>TRBV10-3|14|.|.|TRBJ2-7
TGTGCCATCAGCCCAGCCCAAGGGTCGCGCGAGCAGTACTTC
CAISPAQGSREQYF
>TRBV7-9|13|.|.|TRBJ2-1
TGTGCCAGCAGCTTAATGGAATTTGCGGTGCAGTTCTTC
CASSLMEFAVQFF
>TRBV14|15|.|.|TRBJ2-7
TGTGCCAGCAGCCAAGATCTGGGGGTAGAGCACGAGCAGTACTTC
CASSQDLGVEHEQYF
>TRBV2|13|TRBD2|.|TRBJ2-7
TGTGCCAGCACTGAGCGGGAGGGCGTCGAGCAGTACTTC
CASTEREGVEQYF
>TRBV29-1|17|.|few|TRBJ1-3
TGCAGCGCCGGGGGGGGGTTTGCCCCGAGCTCTGGAAACACCATATATTTT
CSAGGGFAPSSGNTIYF
>TRBV28|16|TRBD1|.|TRBJ2-1
TGTGCCAGCAGACCTTACCGACAGGGCGGGCGGAATGAGCAGTTCTTC
CASRPYRQGGRNEQFF
>TRBV29-1|14|.|.|TRBJ2-2
TGCAGCGGCGTACAGTCGGGGGACACCGGGGAGCTGTTTTTT
CSGVQSGDTGELFF
>TRBV5-1|16|.|.|TRBJ1-4
TGCGCCAGCAGCAGAACTACAGGGCTCACTAATGAAAAACTGTTTTTT
CASSRTTGLTNEKLFF
>TRBV9|13|.|.|TRBJ1-2
TGTGCCAGCAGCATCACAGGGAACTATGGCTACACCTTC
CASSITGNYGYTF